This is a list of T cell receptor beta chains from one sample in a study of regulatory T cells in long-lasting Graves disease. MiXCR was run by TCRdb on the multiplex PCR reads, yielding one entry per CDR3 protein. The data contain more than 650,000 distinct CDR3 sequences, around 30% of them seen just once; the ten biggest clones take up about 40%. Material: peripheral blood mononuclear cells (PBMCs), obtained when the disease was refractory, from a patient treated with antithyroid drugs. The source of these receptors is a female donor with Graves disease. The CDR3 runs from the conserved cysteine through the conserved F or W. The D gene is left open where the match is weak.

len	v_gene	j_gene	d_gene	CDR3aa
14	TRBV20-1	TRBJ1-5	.	CSARWTGANQPQHF
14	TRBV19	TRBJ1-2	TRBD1	CASTPRGLARGYTF
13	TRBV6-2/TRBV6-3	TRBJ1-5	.	CASRSPGNQPQHF
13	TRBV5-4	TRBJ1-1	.	CASSLGDTYEAFF
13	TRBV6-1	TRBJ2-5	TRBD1	CASRETGDETQYF
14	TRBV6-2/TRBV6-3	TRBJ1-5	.	CASSEGLSNQPQHF
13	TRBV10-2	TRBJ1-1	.	CASSGGKGAEAFF
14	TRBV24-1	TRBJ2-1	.	CATSDTGRAYEQFF
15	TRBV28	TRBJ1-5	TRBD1	CASWSDRGRNQPQHF
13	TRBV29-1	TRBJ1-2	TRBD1	CSVDWDRGFGYTF
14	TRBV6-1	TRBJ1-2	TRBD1	CASSGRQGTHGYTF
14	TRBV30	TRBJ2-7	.	CAWDTGGVFYEQYF
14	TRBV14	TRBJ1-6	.	CASSQGQVESPLHF
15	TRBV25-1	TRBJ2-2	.	CASSGQGVWAGELFF
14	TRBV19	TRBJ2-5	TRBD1	CARPIDRVQETQYF
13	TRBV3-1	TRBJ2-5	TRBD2	CAGSHAGGGAQYF
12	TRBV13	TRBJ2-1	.	CASGRGNNEQFF
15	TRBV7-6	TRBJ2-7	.	CASSLVGSRSYEQYF
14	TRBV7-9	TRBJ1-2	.	CASSLPRGPVGYTF
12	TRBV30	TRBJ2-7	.	CAWSEQGYEQYF
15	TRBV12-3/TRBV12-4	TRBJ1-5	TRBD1	CASSTLGQGGQPQHF
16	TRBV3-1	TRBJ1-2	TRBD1	CASTPFPNTGDYGYTF
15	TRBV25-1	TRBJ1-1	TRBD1	CASTQGASVNTEAFF
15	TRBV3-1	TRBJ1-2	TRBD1	CANSRRTGLNYGYTF
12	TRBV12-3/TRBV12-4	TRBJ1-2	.	CASSLQAYGYTF
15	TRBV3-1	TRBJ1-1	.	CASSQDPGAYTEAFF
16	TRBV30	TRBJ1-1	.	CAWNTLGGASTTEAFF
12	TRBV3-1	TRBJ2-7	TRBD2	CASSQSGDEQYF
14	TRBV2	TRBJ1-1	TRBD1	CASSGQGATTEAFF
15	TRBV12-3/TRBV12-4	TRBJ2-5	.	CASSYSSLGQETQYF
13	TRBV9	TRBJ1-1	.	CASGQGLNTEAFF
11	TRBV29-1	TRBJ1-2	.	CSVGAGYGYTF
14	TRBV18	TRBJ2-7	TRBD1	CASSLRDRTYEQYF
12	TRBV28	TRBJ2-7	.	CASSLRWQEQYF
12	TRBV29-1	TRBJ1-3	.	CSVWQTGNTIYF
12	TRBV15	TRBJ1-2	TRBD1	CATSEQGDGYTF
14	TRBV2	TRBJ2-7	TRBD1	CASSPDRELYEQYF
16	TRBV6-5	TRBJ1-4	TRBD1	CASSSYRTGTNEKLFF
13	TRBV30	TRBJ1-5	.	CAWRGEINQPRHF
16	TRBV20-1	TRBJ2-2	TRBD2	CSAPVGTSSPWGELFF
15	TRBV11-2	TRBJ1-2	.	CASSLDLSRGYGYTF